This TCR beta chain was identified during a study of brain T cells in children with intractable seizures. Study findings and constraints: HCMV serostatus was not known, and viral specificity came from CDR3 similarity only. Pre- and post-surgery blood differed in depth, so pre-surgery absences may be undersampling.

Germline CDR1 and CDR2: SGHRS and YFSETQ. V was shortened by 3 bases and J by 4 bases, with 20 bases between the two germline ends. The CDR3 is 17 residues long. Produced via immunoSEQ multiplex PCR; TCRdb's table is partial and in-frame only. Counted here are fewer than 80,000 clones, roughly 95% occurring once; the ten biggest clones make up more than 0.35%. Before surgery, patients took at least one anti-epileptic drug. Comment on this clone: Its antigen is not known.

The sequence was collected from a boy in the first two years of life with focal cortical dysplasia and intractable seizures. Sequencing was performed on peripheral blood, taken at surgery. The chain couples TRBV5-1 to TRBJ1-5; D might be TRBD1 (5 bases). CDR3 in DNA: TGCGCCAGCAGCTCCGGGGGGGTAAAAGCGACTAATCAGCCCCAGCATTTT. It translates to CASSSGGVKATNQPQHF.